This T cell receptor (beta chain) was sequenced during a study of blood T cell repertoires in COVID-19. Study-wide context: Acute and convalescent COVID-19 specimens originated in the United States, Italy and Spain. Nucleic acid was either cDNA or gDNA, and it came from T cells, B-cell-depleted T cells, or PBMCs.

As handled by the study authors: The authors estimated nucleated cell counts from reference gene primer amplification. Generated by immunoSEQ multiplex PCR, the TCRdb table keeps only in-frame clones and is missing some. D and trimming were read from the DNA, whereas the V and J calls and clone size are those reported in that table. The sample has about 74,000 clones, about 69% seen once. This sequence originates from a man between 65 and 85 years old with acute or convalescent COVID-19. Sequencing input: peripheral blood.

The DNA for the CDR3 is TGTGCCAGCAGCCAGGGGACTAGCGGGAATGAGCAGTTCTTC. This codes for CASSQGTSGNEQFF. The chain combines TRBV14 with TRBJ2-1, with 12 bases matching TRBD2. CDR1 and CDR2 (germline): SGHDN, FVKESK. The CDR3 length is 14 residues. The ends lost 3 bases at V and 7 bases at J; junction bases unmatched: 1.